This T cell receptor beta chain was profiled in a study of cytomegalovirus exposure and HLA in healthy donors. Whole-study findings and limits: A few CMV-associated chains were confirmed in vitro to be specific for CMV antigens. V- and J-gene trimming of TCR beta was linked (in a later analysis) to a missense DCLRE1C variant. In a later analysis, a genetic analysis reported fewer productive-TCR N-insertions in an Asian-associated ancestry cluster than the cohort average.

Turning to this clone: Its matching antigen is unknown.

With 60 Vbeta and 13 Jbeta primers, the PCR was carried out. Using immunoSEQ multiplex PCR, the repertoire was profiled, and TCRdb retains in-frame clones only, with some absent. Here the sample spans 110,000 to 150,000 clones, under 80% being singletons. This clonotype originated in a woman between 45 and 65 years old in good health and CMV-seropositive. The sequencing sample was made of PBMCs.

In DNA form, the CDR3 reads TGTGCCAGCAGCACAGGAATGAACACTGAAGCTTTCTTT. It specifies CASSTGMNTEAFF. The chain recombines TRBV9 with TRBJ1-1, with D possibly matching TRBD1 (5 bases). This CDR3 comprises 13 residues. CDR1 and CDR2 (germline): SGDLS, YYNGEE. The ends were cut back, 4 bases at V and 0 bases at J, with 7 bases in the middle.